This T cell receptor beta chain is drawn from a study of T cell clonality in common variable immunodeficiency. Clones were read by immunoSEQ multiplex PCR, and TCRdb kept only the in-frame ones, dropping some. The specimen has approximately 44,000 clones, none found just once. This clone was detected ten times or more. The read is 3 residues too short to cover the CDR3 end, so that end is filled in from the germline J gene. The V and J ends lost 3 bases and 3 bases respectively, with 12 bases between them. Germline-derived CDR1 and CDR2 are SGHDN and FVKESK. The CDR3 length is 14 residues. The TCR was taken from a person aged 18-70 years in good health. This sequence joins TRBV14 and TRBJ2-7; D gene ambiguous. Sample: peripheral blood mononuclear cells. The CDR3 spells CASSHGRLYYEQYF. CDR3 bases read: TGTGCCAGCAGCCACGGCAGGCTCTACTACGAG.